The clone carrying this T cell receptor (beta chain) has a single count. Its antigen is unknown. V was pared by 2 bases and J by 3 bases, with 7 bases of the junction left unmatched. Germline CDR1 reads SGHRS; CDR2 reads YFSETQ. CDR3 length: 18 amino acids. MiXCR was run by TCRdb on the 5' RACE reads, yielding one entry per CDR3 protein. The sample consists of 1.5 million to 2 million distinct CDR3 sequences, 32% of them appearing once. The record originates from a study of identical twins. General study points: Within cord blood, abundant beta clonotypes carried fewer insertions, but memory repertoires showed no such trend.

Healthy Caucasians provided all donations. The specimen was cord blood. The rearrangement joins TRBV5-1 to TRBJ2-2; the match to TRBD2 covers 13 bases. The TCR originated in a newborn girl in good health. In nucleotides, the CDR3 is TGCGCCAGCAGCTTTGGACTAGCGGGAGTGTTTGACACCGGGGAGCTGTTTTTT. It is translated as CASSFGLAGVFDTGELFF.